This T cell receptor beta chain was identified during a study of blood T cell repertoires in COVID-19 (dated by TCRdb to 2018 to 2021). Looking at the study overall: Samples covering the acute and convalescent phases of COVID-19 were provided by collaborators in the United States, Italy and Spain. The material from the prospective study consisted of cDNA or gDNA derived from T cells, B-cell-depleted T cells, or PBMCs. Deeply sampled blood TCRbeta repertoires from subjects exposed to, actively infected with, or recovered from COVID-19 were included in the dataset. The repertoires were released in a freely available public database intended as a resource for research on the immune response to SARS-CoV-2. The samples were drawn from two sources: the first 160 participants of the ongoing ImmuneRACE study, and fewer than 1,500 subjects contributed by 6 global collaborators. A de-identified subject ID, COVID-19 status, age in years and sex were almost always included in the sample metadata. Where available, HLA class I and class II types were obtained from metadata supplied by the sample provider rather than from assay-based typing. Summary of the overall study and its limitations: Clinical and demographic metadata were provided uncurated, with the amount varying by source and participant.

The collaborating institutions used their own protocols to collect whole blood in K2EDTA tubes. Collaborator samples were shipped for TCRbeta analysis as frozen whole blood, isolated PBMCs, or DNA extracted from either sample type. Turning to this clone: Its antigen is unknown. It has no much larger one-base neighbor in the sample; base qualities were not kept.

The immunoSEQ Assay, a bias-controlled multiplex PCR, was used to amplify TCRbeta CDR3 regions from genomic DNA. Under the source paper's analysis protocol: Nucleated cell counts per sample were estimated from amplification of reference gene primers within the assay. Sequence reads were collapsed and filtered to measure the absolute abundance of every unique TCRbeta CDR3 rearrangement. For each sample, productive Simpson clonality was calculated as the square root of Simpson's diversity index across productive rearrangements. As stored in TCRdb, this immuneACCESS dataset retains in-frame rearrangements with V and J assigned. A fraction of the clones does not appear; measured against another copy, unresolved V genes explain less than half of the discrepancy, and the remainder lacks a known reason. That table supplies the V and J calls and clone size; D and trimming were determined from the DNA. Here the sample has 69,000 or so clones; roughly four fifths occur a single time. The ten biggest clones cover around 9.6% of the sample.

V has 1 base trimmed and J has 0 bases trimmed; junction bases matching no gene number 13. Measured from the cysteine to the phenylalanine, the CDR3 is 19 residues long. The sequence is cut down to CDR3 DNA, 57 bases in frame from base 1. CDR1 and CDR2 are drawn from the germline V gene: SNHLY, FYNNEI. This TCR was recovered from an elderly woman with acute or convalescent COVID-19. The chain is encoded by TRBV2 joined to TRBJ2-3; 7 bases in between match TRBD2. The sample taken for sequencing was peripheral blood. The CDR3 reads CASSEGGLVGASSTDTQYF. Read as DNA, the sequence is TGTGCCAGCAGTGAAGGAGGACTAGTTGGGGCCTCTAGCACAGATACGCAGTATTTT.